This is a list of T cell receptor beta chains from one sample in a study of tumor-infiltrating lymphocytes in glioblastoma multiforme. TCRdb redid the calling of the multiplex PCR reads with MiXCR, one entry per CDR3 protein. The repertoire has approximately 20,000 distinct CDR3 sequences, roughly 68% of them found once; the top ten carry 18%. The sequencing input was peripheral blood. The receptors were gathered from a male donor with glioblastoma. The CDR3 runs from the conserved cysteine through the conserved F or W. Fields, in order: clone size, J gene, V gene, D gene, CDR3 protein, CDR3 DNA. A D gene is named only where the DNA matches it firmly. Only some rows state a clone size, as once, few, many or a class for expanded clones.

NA | TRBJ2-5 | TRBV29-1 | NA | CSGNRDGQTQYF | TGCAGCGGGAACCGGGACGGACAAACCCAGTACTTC
once | TRBJ2-1 | TRBV11-2 | TRBD2 | CASSSSPRSTLAWHNEQLF | TGTGCCAGCAGCTCCTCCCCCAGATCAACACTAGCGTGGCACAATGAGCAGCTATTC
many | TRBJ2-1 | TRBV6-2/TRBV6-3 | TRBD2 | CASSELVGGRVGEQFF | TGTGCCAGCAGTGAACTGGTCGGCGGGAGGGTCGGAGAGCAGTTCTTC
NA | TRBJ1-1 | TRBV20-1 | NA | CSARRDSNTEAFF | TGCAGTGCTAGGCGGGATTCGAACACTGAAGCTTTCTTT
NA | TRBJ2-1 | TRBV11-2 | NA | CASSSPGLNNEQFF | TGTGCCAGCAGCTCCCCAGGACTGAATAATGAGCAGTTCTTC
NA | TRBJ1-2 | TRBV10-3 | TRBD1 | CATQTGGRGYTF | TGTGCCACCCAAACAGGGGGCAGAGGCTACACCTTC
NA | TRBJ2-1 | TRBV20-1 | NA | CSARSSRYAAVSYNEQSF | TGCAGTGCTAGATCCTCCAGATATGCAGCTGTCTCCTACAATGAGCAGTCCTTC
many | TRBJ2-7 | TRBV20-1 | NA | CSAYSEGHRYEQYF | TGCAGTGCTTACAGTGAAGGGCATAGATACGAGCAGTACTTC
NA | TRBJ1-1 | TRBV28 | NA | CASSLGGNTGAFF | TGTGCCAGCAGTTTAGGGGGAAACACTGGAGCTTTCTTT
NA | TRBJ2-5 | TRBV29-1 | NA | CSVERNWQGGEQYF | TGCAGCGTTGAACGAAACTGGCAGGGAGGTGAGCAGTACTTC
NA | TRBJ2-1 | TRBV11-1 | NA | CASSTGGTAYNEQFF | TGTGCCAGCTCCACGGGAGGGACAGCCTACAATGAGCAGTTCTTC
NA | TRBJ1-1 | TRBV5-1 | NA | CASSLGDDGGVTEAFF | TGCGCCAGCAGCTTGGGGGATGATGGGGGAGTCACTGAAGCTTTCTTT
NA | TRBJ2-3 | TRBV20-1 | NA | CSAIDYTTTDTQYF | TGCAGTGCTATCGACTATACGACGACAGATACGCAGTATTTT
many | TRBJ1-2 | TRBV6-6 | NA | CASSLNPYGYTF | TGTGCCAGCAGTCTTAATCCCTATGGCTACACCTTC
NA | TRBJ2-2 | TRBV6-4 | NA | CASSDSRGTLTWELFF | TGTGCCAGCAGTGACTCGAGGGGCACACTCACCTGGGAGCTGTTTTTT
once | TRBJ2-1 | TRBV29-1 | TRBD1 | CSVERGTGNEQFF | TGCAGCGTCGAAAGGGGGACAGGCAACGAGCAGTTCTTC
NA | TRBJ2-1 | TRBV11-2 | TRBD1 | CASTLNRGHEQFF | TGTGCCAGCACCTTAAATAGGGGGCATGAGCAGTTCTTC
NA | TRBJ2-2 | TRBV5-6 | NA | CASSLDPGSANTVELFF | TGTGCCAGCAGCTTGGACCCTGGCAGCGCGAACACCGTGGAGCTGTTTTTT
NA | TRBJ2-5 | TRBV20-1 | TRBD1 | CSTRGTGVENQYF | TGCAGTACTAGGGGGACAGGGGTAGAGAACCAGTACTTC
NA | TRBJ2-4 | TRBV11-2 | TRBD2 | CARSLGTSGLAKNIQYF | TGTGCCAGGAGCTTGGGGACTAGCGGATTAGCCAAAAACATTCAGTACTTC
NA | TRBJ1-1 | TRBV11-2 | NA | CASSLGGRWGLPFF | TGTGCCAGCAGCTTAGGGGGACGCTGGGGCCTACCGTTCTTT
many | TRBJ1-1 | TRBV29-1 | NA | CSVARTTEAFF | TGCAGCGTTGCCAGGACGACTGAAGCTTTCTTT
NA | TRBJ1-1 | TRBV11-2 | NA | CSSSPGTLNTEAFF | TGTTCCAGCAGCCCCGGGACCCTGAACACTGAAGCTTTCTTT
NA | TRBJ2-1 | TRBV11-2 | NA | CASSSWGVNYNEQFF | TGCGCCAGCAGCTCCTGGGGTGTAAATTACAATGAGCAGTTCTTC
many | TRBJ2-1 | TRBV29-1 | NA | CSVEDPSASEQFF | TGCAGCGTTGAAGATCCTTCGGCCAGTGAGCAGTTCTTC
NA | TRBJ2-7 | TRBV5-1 | NA | CASSLSGNYEQYF | TGCGCCAGCAGCTTATCTGGGAACTACGAGCAGTACTTC
NA | TRBJ2-6 | TRBV6-1 | NA | CSSSESPAGSGANVLTF | TGTTCCAGCAGTGAATCTCCGGCAGGTTCCGGGGCCAACGTCCTGACTTTC
NA | TRBJ1-3 | TRBV20-1 | NA | CGAQNLGDLLSANTIYF | TGCGGTGCTCAAAATCTGGGGGACCTCCTCTCTGCAAACACCATATATTTT
NA | TRBJ2-1 | TRBV11-2 | TRBD2 | CARSQGTSGRKEQFF | TGTGCCAGAAGCCAAGGGACTAGCGGCAGGAAAGAGCAGTTCTTC
NA | TRBJ2-1 | TRBV11-2 | NA | CASSLAGSSYNEQFF | TGTGCCAGCAGCTTAGCGGGTAGCTCCTACAATGAGCAGTTCTTC
NA | TRBJ2-1 | TRBV29-1 | NA | CSTRDVSYNEQFF | TGCAGCACTCGGGACGTGAGCTACAATGAGCAGTTCTTC
NA | TRBJ2-7 | TRBV29-1 | TRBD2 | CRVWTSGRRSRYEQYF | TGCAGGGTATGGACTAGCGGGAGGAGGAGTCGGTACGAGCAGTACTTC
many | TRBJ1-5 | TRBV30 | TRBD1 | CAWSRTGGMGNQPQHF | TGTGCCTGGAGCCGGACAGGGGGCATGGGCAATCAGCCCCAGCATTTT
many | TRBJ2-6 | TRBV5-1 | NA | CASSLGVSGANVLTF | TGCGCCAGCAGCTTGGGGGTGTCTGGGGCCAACGTCCTGACTTTC
NA | TRBJ2-7 | TRBV29-1 | NA | CSIGIAGTGSYEQYF | TGCAGCATTGGAATCGCCGGGACGGGGTCCTACGAGCAGTACTTC
many | TRBJ2-7 | TRBV20-1 | NA | CSANSMRMGSYEQYF | TGCAGTGCTAACTCGATGAGGATGGGATCCTACGAGCAGTACTTC
NA | TRBJ1-6 | TRBV11-2 | NA | CASSSLPKGDSPLHF | TGTGCCAGCAGCTCCCTGCCCAAAGGCGATTCACCCCTGCACTTT
large | TRBJ1-2 | TRBV11-2 | NA | CASSLGQAWNGYTF | TGTGCCAGCAGCTTAGGACAGGCCTGGAATGGCTACACCTTC
NA | TRBJ2-5 | TRBV12-3/TRBV12-4 | TRBD1 | CANRKPGQKEIQYF | TGTGCCAACAGAAAACCGGGACAGAAAGAGATCCAGTACTTC
NA | TRBJ2-1 | TRBV4-1 | NA | CASSQDYLNEHFF | TGCGCCAGCAGCCAAGACTACCTCAATGAGCATTTCTTC
NA | TRBJ1-4 | TRBV11-3 | TRBD1 | CASSLAGQGRTNEKLFF | TGTGCCAGCAGCTTGGCAGGACAGGGACGAACTAATGAAAAACTGTTTTTT
NA | TRBJ2-6 | TRBV11-2 | NA | CASSPHRLGSSGADLLTF | TGTGCCAGCAGCCCCCATCGGCTTGGCTCATCCGGGGCCGACCTCCTGACTTTC
NA | TRBJ2-7 | TRBV6-7 | NA | CASRPVSYEQYF | TGTGCCAGCAGGCCAGTCTCCTACGAGCAGTACTTC
few | TRBJ2-3 | TRBV29-1 | NA | CSADFTDTQYF | TGCAGCGCCGACTTTACAGATACGCAGTATTTT
NA | TRBJ2-5 | TRBV28 | TRBD2 | CASSFPGGLSETQYF | TGTGCCAGCAGTTTCCCGGGAGGGCTTTCCGAGACCCAGTACTTC
NA | TRBJ2-3 | TRBV7-9 | NA | CASSLGPQPSTDTQYF | TGTGCCAGCAGCCTAGGGCCCCAACCTAGCACAGATACGCAGTATTTT
NA | TRBJ1-2 | TRBV14 | NA | CASSPGTWNYGYTF | TGTGCCAGCAGCCCTGGGACATGGAACTATGGTTACACCTTC
NA | TRBJ2-3 | TRBV5-1 | TRBD2 | CASTLAAGGTPSTDTQYF | TGCGCCAGCACCTTGGCAGCGGGAGGGACTCCTAGCACAGATACGCAGTATTTT
NA | TRBJ2-1 | TRBV5-6 | NA | CTSSLEFYLGTSYNEQFF | TGTACCAGCAGCTTGGAGTTCTACCTCGGGACCTCCTACAATGAGCAGTTCTTC
NA | TRBJ2-2 | TRBV5-4 | TRBD1 | CASREGQGYTGELFF | TGTGCCAGCAGGGAGGGACAGGGATACACCGGGGAGCTGTTTTTT
NA | TRBJ2-3 | TRBV11-2 | TRBD2 | CASSISGSLPDTQYF | TGTGCCAGCAGTATTAGCGGGAGCCTCCCAGATACACAGTATTTT
NA | TRBJ2-1 | TRBV29-1 | TRBD1 | CSVDRDRVVREQFF | TGCAGCGTTGACCGGGACAGGGTTGTCCGAGAGCAGTTCTTC
NA | TRBJ2-7 | TRBV29-1 | NA | CGVEMGLTYDQYF | TGCGGCGTTGAAATGGGGCTGACCTACGATCAGTACTTC
NA | TRBJ2-7 | TRBV29-1 | NA | CSVDRGTPGNEQYF | TGCAGCGTTGATAGGGGCACCCCGGGAAACGAGCAGTACTTC
NA | TRBJ2-7 | TRBV20-1 | TRBD1 | CSVLGQRLEGQYF | TGCAGTGTCCTGGGACAGCGGCTAGAGGGGCAGTACTTC